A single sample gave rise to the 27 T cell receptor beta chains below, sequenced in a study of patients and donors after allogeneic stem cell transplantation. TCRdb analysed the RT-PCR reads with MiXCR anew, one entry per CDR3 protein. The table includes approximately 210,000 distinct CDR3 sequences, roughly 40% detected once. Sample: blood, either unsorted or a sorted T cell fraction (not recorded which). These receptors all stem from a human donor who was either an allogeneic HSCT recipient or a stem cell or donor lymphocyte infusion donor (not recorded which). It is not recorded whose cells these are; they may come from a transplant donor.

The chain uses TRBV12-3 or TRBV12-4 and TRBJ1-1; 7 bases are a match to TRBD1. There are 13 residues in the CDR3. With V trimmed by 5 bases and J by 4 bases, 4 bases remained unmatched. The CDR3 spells CASSPDRSTEAFF. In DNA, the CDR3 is TGTGCCAGCAGTCCGGACAGGAGCACTGAAGCTTTCTTT.

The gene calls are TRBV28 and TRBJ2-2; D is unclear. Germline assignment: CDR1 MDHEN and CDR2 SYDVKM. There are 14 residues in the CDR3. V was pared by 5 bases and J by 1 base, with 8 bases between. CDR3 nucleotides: TGTGCCAGCAGTCATTACAAGAACACCGGGGAGCTGTTTTTT. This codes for CASSHYKNTGELFF.

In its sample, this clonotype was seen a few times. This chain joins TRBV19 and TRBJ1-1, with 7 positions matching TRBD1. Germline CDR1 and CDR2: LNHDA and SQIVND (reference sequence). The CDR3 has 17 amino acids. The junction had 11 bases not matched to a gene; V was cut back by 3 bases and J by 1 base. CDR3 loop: CASSILPQRQGNTEAFF. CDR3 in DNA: TGTGCCAGTAGTATCCTTCCCCAGAGACAGGGGAACACTGAAGCTTTCTTT.

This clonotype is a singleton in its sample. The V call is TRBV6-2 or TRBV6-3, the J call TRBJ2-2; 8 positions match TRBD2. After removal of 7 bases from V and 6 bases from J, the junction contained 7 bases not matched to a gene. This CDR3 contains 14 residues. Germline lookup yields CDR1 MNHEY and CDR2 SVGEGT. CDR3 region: CASTPGTSSGELFF. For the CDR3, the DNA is TGTGCCAGCACCCCGGGGACTAGTTCCGGGGAGCTGTTTTTT.

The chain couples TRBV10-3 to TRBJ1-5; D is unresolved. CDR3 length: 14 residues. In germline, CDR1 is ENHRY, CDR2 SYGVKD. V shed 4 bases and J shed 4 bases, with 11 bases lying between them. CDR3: CAISGEGPNQPQHF. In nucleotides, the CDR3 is TGTGCCATCAGTGGAGAGGGCCCAAATCAGCCCCAGCATTTT.

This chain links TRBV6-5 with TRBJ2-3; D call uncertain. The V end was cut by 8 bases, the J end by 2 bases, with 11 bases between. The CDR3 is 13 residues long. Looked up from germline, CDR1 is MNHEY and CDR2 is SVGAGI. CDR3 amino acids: CASRIRVTDTQYF. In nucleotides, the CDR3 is TGTGCCAGCCGGATTCGGGTCACAGATACGCAGTATTTT.

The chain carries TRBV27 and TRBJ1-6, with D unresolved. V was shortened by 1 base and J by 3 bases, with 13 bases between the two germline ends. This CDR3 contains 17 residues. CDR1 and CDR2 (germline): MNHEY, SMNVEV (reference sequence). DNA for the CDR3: TGTGCCAGCAGTTTATGGGCCAGTGGGAACTATAATTCACCCCTCCACTTT. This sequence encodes CASSLWASGNYNSPLHF.

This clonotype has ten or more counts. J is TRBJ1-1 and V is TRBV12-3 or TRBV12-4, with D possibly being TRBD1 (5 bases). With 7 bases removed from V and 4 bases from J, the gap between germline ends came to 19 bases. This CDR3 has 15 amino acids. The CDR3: CASTLTQGGSTEAFF. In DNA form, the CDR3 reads TGTGCCAGCACCCTCACCCAGGGAGGGAGCACTGAAGCTTTCTTT.

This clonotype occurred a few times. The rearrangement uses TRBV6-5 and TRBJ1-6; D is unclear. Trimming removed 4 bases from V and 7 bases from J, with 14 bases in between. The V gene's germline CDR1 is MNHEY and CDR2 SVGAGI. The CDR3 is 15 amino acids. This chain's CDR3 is CASSSSGGHNSPLHF. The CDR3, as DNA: TGTGCCAGCAGTTCCTCCGGAGGGCACAATTCACCCCTCCACTTT.

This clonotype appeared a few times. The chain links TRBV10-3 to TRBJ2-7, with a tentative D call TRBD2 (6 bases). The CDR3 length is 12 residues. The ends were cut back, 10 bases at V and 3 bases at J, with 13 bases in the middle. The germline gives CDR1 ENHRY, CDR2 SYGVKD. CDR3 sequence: CATGLGDYEQYF. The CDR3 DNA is TGTGCCACGGGACTCGGGGACTACGAGCAGTACTTC.

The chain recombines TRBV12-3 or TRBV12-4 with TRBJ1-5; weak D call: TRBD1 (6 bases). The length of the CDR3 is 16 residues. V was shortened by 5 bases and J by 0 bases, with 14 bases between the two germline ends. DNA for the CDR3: TGTGCCAGCAGTGCCGGGGGGGGCTATAGCAATCAGCCCCAGCATTTT. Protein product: CASSAGGGYSNQPQHF.

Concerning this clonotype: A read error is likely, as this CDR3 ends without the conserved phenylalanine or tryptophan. CDR3 region: CASSQEQNYGYTY. The CDR3 DNA reads as TGTGCCAGCAGCCAAGAACAAAATTATGGCTACACCTAC. This rearrangement joins TRBV4-2 to TRBJ1-2; unclear D gene. The germline V and J ends were trimmed by 0 bases and 5 bases, with 7 bases remaining between them. The CDR3 is 13 residues long. Germline CDR1 is LGHNA and CDR2 is YNFKEQ.

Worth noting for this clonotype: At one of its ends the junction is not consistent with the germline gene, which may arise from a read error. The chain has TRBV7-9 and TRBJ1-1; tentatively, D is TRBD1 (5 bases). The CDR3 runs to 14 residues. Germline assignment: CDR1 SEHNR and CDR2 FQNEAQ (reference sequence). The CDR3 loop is CDSSFQRRGTEAFF. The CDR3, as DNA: TGTGACAGCAGCTTTCAGCGGAGGGGCACTGAAGCTTTCTTT.

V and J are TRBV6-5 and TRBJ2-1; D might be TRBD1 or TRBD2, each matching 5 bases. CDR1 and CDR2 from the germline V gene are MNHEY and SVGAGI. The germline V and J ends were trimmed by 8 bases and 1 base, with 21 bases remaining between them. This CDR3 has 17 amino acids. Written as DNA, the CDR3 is TGTGCCAGCTCCGAAGGGACGCGAGTTCCTTCCTACAATGAGCAGTTCTTC. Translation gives CASSEGTRVPSYNEQFF.

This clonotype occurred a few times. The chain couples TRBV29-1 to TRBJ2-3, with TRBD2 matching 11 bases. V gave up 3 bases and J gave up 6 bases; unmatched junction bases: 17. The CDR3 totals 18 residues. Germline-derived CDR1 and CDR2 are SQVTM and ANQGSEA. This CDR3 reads CSVDRGLAEPMGIDTQYF. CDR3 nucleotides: TGCAGCGTTGACAGGGGACTAGCGGAGCCAATGGGGATTGATACGCAGTATTTT.

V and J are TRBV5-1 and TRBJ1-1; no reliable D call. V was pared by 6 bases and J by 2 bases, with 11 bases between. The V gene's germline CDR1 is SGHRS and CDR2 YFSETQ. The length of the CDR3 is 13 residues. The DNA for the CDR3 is TGCGCCAGCATGATTCGGTCAAACACTGAAGCTTTCTTT. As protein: CASMIRSNTEAFF.

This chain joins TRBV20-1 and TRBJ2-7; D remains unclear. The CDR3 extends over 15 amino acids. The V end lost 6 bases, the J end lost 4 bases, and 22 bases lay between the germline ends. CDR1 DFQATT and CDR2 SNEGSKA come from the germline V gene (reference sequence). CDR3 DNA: TGCAGTGCGACCTTTTCGGACGGGCTGGGGTACGAGCAGTACTTC. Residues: CSATFSDGLGYEQYF.

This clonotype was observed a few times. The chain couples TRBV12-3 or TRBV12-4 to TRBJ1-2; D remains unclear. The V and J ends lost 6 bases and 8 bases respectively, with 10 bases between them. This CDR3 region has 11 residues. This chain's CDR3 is CASRESEGYTF. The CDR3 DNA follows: TGTGCCAGCAGAGAATCGGAGGGCTACACCTTC.

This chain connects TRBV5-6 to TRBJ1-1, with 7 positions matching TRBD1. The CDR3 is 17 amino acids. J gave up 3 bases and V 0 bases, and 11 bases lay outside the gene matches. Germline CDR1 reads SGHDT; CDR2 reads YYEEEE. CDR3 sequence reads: CASSLGQGTGMDTEAFF. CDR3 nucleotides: TGTGCCAGCAGCTTGGGACAGGGAACCGGGATGGACACTGAAGCTTTCTTT.

The CDR3 region is CASSLTHRTGGVYGYTF. The CDR3 region has the DNA TGTGCCAGCAGCTTAACCCACCGGACAGGGGGCGTCTATGGCTACACCTTC. This chain joins TRBV7-3 and TRBJ1-2, with TRBD1 matching over 11 bases. The CDR3 has 17 residues. V was clipped by 0 bases and J by 4 bases; unmatched bases: 7. CDR1 and CDR2 from the germline V gene are SGHTA and FQGTGA.

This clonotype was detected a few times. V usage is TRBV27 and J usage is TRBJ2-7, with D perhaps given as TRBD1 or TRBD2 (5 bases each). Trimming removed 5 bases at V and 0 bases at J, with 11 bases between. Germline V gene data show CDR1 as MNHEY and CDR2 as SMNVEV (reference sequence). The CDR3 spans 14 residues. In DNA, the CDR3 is TGTGCCAGCAGTCCCGGGACGGTCTCCTACGAGCAGTACTTC. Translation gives CASSPGTVSYEQYF.

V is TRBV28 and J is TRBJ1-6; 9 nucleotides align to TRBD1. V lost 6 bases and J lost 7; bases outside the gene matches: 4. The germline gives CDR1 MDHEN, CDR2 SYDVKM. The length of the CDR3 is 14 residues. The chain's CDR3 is CASRTGTGNSPLHF. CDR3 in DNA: TGTGCCAGCAGAACCGGGACAGGGAATTCACCCCTCCACTTT.

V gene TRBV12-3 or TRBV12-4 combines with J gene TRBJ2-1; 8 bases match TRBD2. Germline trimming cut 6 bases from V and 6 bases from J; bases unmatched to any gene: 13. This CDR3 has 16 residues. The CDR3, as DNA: TGTGCCAGCAGACCAAGCGGGAGCCGGGGTGGCAATGAGCAGTTCTTC. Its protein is CASRPSGSRGGNEQFF.

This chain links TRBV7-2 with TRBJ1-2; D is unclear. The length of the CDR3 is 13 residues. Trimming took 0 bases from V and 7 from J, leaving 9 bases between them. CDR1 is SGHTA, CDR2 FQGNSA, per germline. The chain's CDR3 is CASSLALAPGYTF. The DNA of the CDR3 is TGTGCCAGCAGCTTAGCTCTTGCGCCTGGCTACACCTTC.

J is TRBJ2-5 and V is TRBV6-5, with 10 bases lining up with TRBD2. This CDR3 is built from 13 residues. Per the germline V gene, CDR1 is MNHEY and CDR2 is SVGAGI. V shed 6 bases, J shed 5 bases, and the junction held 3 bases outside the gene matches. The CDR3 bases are TGTGCCAGCAGGGATAGCGGGAGGGAGACCCAGTACTTC. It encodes CASRDSGRETQYF.

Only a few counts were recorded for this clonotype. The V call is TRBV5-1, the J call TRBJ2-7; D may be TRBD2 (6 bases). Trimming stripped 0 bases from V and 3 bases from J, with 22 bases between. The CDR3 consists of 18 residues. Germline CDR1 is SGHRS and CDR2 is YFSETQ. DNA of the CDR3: TGCGCCAGCAGCTTGGTTGGGGACTTAAGGGGAGATTTCTACGAGCAGTACTTC. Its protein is CASSLVGDLRGDFYEQYF.

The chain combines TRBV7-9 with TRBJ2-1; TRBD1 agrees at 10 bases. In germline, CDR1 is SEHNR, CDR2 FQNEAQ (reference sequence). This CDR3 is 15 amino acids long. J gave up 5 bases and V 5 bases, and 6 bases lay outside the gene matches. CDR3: CASSPGTGDNNEQFF. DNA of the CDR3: TGTGCCAGCAGCCCCGGGACAGGGGACAACAATGAGCAGTTCTTC.